The 15 T cell receptor beta chains below were found in one sample sequenced in a study of human T cells and chemical hapten exposure. Time point of the sample: patch test 3, about 24 weeks after DPC sensitization. The treatment here: therapeutic diphenylcyclopropenone sensitization with weekly scalp DPC. Each CDR3 protein is one row after TCRdb ran MiXCR on the RACE reads. The sample lists about 160,000 distinct CDR3 sequences; about a quarter were seen once. The starting material was whole blood, obtained in connection with sensitization to the hapten diphenylcyclopropenone (DPC). The receptors here all came from a woman aged 18-30 years with alopecia areata. Some clones in this sample may be carry-over from other donors' samples.

The chain carries TRBV5-1 and TRBJ2-1, with D unresolved. V dropped 1 base and J dropped 5 bases, with 10 bases sitting between them. The germline gives CDR1 SGHRS, CDR2 YFSETQ. This CDR3 is 14 amino acids long. The CDR3: CASSLLTDNNEQFF. The CDR3 DNA sequence: TGCGCCAGCAGCTTGCTGACGGATAACAATGAGCAGTTCTTC.

CDR3 in amino acids: CASSYPADSDYGYTF. CDR3 bases: TGTGCCAGCAGTTACCCCGCGGACAGCGACTATGGCTACACCTTC. V and J are TRBV6-2 or TRBV6-3 and TRBJ1-2, with D possibly TRBD1 on 6 matching bases. This CDR3 has 15 amino acids. The V end was cut by 2 bases, the J end by 3 bases, with 13 bases between. The germline V gene encodes CDR1 MNHEY and CDR2 SVGEGT.

J is TRBJ1-3 and V is TRBV6-5; no firm D call. The CDR3 covers 15 residues. Germline CDR1 MNHEY, CDR2 SVGAGI. The ends were cut back, 6 bases at V and 0 bases at J, with 12 bases in the middle. In nucleotides, the CDR3 is TGTGCCAGCAGCTCCTCACTGAACTCTGGAAACACCATATATTTT. Amino acid sequence: CASSSSLNSGNTIYF.

This chain connects TRBV7-2 to TRBJ2-1; either TRBD1 or TRBD2 may fit D (5 bases each). The CDR3 length is 15 residues. In germline, CDR1 is SGHTA, CDR2 FQGNSA. Trimming removed 4 bases from V and 4 bases from J, with 14 bases in between. The CDR3 region has the DNA TGTGCCAGCAGCTCGCCCGGGGCTGGATACAATGAGCAGTTCTTC. This translates into CASSSPGAGYNEQFF. Drawing the rest from reference TRBV7-2 and TRBJ2-1, the complete variable domain is GAGVSQSPSNKVTEKGKDVELRCDPISGHTALYWYRQSLGQGLEFLIYFQGNSAPDKSGLPSDRFSAERTGGSVSTLTIQRTQQEDSAVYLCASSSPGAGYNEQFFGPGTRLTVL.

The chain is built from TRBV6-2 or TRBV6-3 and TRBJ2-7, with a weak D call TRBD2 (7 bases). V lost 0 bases and J lost 2, with 11 bases in between. From germline, CDR1 is MNHEY and CDR2 SVGEGT. This CDR3 region has 15 residues. The CDR3 loop is CASSYSRGATYEQYF. CDR3 sequence (DNA): TGTGCCAGCAGTTACTCTCGGGGGGCTACCTACGAGCAGTACTTC.

The chain has TRBV5-1 and TRBJ2-7; no definite D call. This CDR3 comprises 12 residues. Trimming took off 2 bases at V and 5 bases at J, with 8 bases between the two ends. The germline V gene has CDR1 SGHRS and CDR2 YFSETQ. For the CDR3, the DNA is TGCGCCAGCAGCTTAGAGAGTGACGAGCAGTACTTC. Protein product: CASSLESDEQYF. Filled out from reference TRBV5-1 and TRBJ2-7, the complete variable domain reads KAGVTQTPRYLIKTRGQQVTLSCSPISGHRSVSWYQQTPGQGLQFLFEYFSETQRNKGNFPGRFSGRQFSNSRSEMNVSTLELGDSALYLCASSLESDEQYFGPGTRLTVT.

This chain uses TRBV19 with TRBJ1-5; the match to TRBD1 covers 7 bases. The germline V gene has CDR1 LNHDA and CDR2 SQIVND (reference sequence). The CDR3 totals 16 residues. J gave up 2 bases and V 4 bases, and 8 bases lay outside the gene matches. The CDR3 loop reads CASSTYRGGGNQPQHF. The DNA of the CDR3 is TGTGCCAGTAGTACGTACAGGGGAGGTGGCAATCAGCCCCAGCATTTT.

In this sample, this clonotype turned up a few times. The chain uses TRBV24-1 and TRBJ2-3, with 8 bases lining up with TRBD2. The CDR3 consists of 14 residues. CDR1 KGHDR and CDR2 SFDVKD come from the germline V gene. Germline trimming cut 6 bases from V and 0 bases from J; bases unmatched to any gene: 1. CDR3 in amino acids: CATSSGGSTDTQYF. The CDR3 bases are TGTGCCACCAGTAGCGGGGGAAGCACAGATACGCAGTATTTT.

This clonotype was detected a few times. The rearrangement joins TRBV29-1 to TRBJ2-1, with 8 bases lining up with TRBD2. V was pared by 7 bases and J by 14 bases, with 10 bases of the junction left unmatched. The CDR3 is made up of 11 amino acids. Germline lookup yields CDR1 SQVTM and CDR2 ANQGSEA. CDR3 DNA: TGCAGCGCCTCAGCGGGAGCCCCAAAGTTCTTC. It translates to CSASAGAPKFF.

The rearrangement links TRBV5-1 to TRBJ1-1; no firm D call. There are 12 residues in the CDR3. Germline V CDR1 and CDR2: SGHRS, YFSETQ. V was clipped by 0 bases and J by 6 bases, with 6 bases between them. The chain's CDR3 is CASSLVVAEAFF. The CDR3 DNA sequence: TGCGCCAGCAGCTTGGTAGTGGCTGAAGCTTTCTTT.

This chain uses TRBV3-1 with TRBJ2-1; 10 bases line up with TRBD1. The J segment lost 10 bases and the V segment lost 4 bases, leaving 4 bases of the junction unmatched. Germline V gene sequence: CDR1 LGHDT, CDR2 YNNKEL (reference sequence). The CDR3 sequence is 13 residues long. CDR3 residues: CASSRQGALEQFF. The CDR3 region has the DNA TGTGCCAGCAGCCGACAGGGGGCGCTGGAGCAGTTCTTC.

The chain is built from TRBV20-1 and TRBJ2-7; 9 bases match TRBD1. The junction had 8 bases not matched to a gene; V was cut back by 0 bases and J by 2 bases. The CDR3 contains 16 residues. Germline assignment: CDR1 DFQATT and CDR2 SNEGSKA (reference sequence). CDR3 nucleotide sequence: TGCAGTGCTAGAGATCGGGGACAGGGCTTTGCCTACGAGCAGTACTTC. It specifies CSARDRGQGFAYEQYF.

In DNA form, the CDR3 reads TGTGCCAGCAGTTCTGGGGTGGCTGAAGCTTTCTTT. Translated: CASSSGVAEAFF. The chain combines TRBV6-5 with TRBJ1-1; D ambiguous. The CDR3 extends over 12 amino acids. V shed 4 bases and J shed 6 bases, with 9 bases lying between them. CDR1 and CDR2 from the germline V gene are MNHEY and SVGAGI.

This clonotype was observed a handful of times. V and J are TRBV7-9 and TRBJ1-5, with D perhaps TRBD1 (6 bases). The ends were cut back, 5 bases at V and 7 bases at J, with 15 bases in the middle. The CDR3 sequence is 14 residues long. In germline, CDR1 is SEHNR, CDR2 FQNEAQ (reference sequence). Written as DNA, the CDR3 is TGTGCCAGCAGCCTAGGGGGGTCGGGACAGCCCCAGCATTTT. Amino acid sequence: CASSLGGSGQPQHF.

The chain employs TRBV30 and TRBJ2-2; 9 nucleotides agree with TRBD2. The CDR3 extends over 14 amino acids. Germline CDR1 reads GTSNPN; CDR2 reads SVGIG (reference sequence). The trim removed 4 bases at V and 2 bases at J, leaving 2 bases unmatched. CDR3 in DNA: TGTGCCTGGATTAGCGGGAGAAACACCGGGGAGCTGTTTTTT. Its translation is CAWISGRNTGELFF.